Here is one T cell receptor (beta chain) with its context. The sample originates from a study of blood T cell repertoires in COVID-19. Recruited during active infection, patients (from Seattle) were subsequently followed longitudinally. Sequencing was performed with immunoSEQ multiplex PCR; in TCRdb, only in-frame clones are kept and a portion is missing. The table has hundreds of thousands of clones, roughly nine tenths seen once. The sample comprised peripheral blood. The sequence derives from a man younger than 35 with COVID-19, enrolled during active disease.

The CDR3 DNA reads TGTGCCAGCTCAGACAGGACAGGGATGAACACTGAAGCTTTCTTT. Protein product: CASSDRTGMNTEAFF. The chain carries TRBV18 and TRBJ1-1; 8 positions agree with TRBD1. The germline V gene encodes CDR1 KGHSH and CDR2 LQKENI. The CDR3 has 15 residues. Trimming removed 5 bases from V and 0 bases from J; junction bases left unmatched: 5.